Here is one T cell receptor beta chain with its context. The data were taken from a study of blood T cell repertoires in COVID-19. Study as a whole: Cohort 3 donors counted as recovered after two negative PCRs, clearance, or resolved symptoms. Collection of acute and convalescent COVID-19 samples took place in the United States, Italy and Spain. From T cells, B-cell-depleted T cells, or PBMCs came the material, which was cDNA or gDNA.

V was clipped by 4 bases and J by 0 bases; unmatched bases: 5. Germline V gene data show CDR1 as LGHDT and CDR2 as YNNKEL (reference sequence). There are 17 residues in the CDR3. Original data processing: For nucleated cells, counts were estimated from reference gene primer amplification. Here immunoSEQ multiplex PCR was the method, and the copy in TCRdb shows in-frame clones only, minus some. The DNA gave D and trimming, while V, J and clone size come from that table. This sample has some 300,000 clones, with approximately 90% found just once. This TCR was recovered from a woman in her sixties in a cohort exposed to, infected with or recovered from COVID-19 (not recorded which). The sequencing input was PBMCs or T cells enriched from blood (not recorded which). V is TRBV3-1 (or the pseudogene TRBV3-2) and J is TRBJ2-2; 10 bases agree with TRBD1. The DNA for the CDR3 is TGTGCCAGCAGCCGACAGGGGGCGAGGGCGAACACCGGGGAGCTGTTTTTT. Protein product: CASSRQGARANTGELFF.